The clone carrying this T cell receptor (beta chain) has more than one count but fewer than ten. What it binds is unknown. The CDR3 is 15 residues long. V shed 5 bases and J 6 bases; nucleotides not matched to a gene: 8. This sample is part of a study of T cell repertoires in cytomegalovirus infection. Each CDR3 protein gets one entry after TCRdb re-called the reads with MiXCR. Of some 700,000 distinct CDR3 sequences in the sample, 30% to 40% were seen once. The source is a human donor in good health (CMV status not recorded). Some clones in this sample may be carry-over from other donors' samples. The chain employs TRBV12-3 or TRBV12-4 and TRBJ2-7; TRBD2 agrees at 12 bases. Sequencing used cultured PBMCs, obtained from culture after CMV antigen stimulation. CDR3 region: CASSPRLAGDGEQYF. The CDR3 DNA reads as TGTGCCAGCAGTCCGAGACTAGCGGGAGACGGCGAGCAGTACTTC.